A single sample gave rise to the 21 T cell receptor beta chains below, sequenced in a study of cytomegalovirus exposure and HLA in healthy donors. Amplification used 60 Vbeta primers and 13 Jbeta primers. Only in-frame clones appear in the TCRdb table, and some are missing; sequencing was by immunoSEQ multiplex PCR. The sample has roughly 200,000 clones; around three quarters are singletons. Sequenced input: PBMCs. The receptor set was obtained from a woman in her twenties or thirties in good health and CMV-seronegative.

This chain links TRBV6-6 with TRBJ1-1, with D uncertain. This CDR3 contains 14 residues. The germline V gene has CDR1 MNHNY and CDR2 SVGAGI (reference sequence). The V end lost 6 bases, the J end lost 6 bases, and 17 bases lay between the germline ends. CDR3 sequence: CASRSDARVPEAFF. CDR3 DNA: TGTGCCAGCAGAAGCGACGCCCGAGTCCCTGAAGCTTTCTTT.

Here the CDR3 DNA reads TGTGCCAGCAGTAGCCGGGGCTACGAGCAGTACTTC. Protein sequence: CASSSRGYEQYF. This chain joins TRBV6-5 and TRBJ2-7, with D perhaps matching TRBD2 (5 bases). CDR3 length equals 12 residues. The germline V and J ends were trimmed by 5 bases and 3 bases, with 8 bases remaining between them. CDR1 MNHEY and CDR2 SVGAGI come from the germline V gene.

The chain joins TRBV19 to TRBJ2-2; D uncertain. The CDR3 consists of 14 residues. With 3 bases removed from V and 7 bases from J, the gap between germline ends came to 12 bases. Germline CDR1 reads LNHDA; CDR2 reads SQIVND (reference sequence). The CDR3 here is CASSISQVGGELFF. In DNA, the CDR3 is TGTGCCAGTAGTATTTCGCAGGTGGGCGGGGAGCTGTTTTTT.

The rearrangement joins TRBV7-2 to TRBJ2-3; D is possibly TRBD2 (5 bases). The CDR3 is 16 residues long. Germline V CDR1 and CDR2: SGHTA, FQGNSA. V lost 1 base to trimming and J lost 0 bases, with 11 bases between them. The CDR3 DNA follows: TGTGCCAGCAGCTTAGTGGGCGGGTTCAGCACAGATACGCAGTATTTT. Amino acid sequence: CASSLVGGFSTDTQYF.

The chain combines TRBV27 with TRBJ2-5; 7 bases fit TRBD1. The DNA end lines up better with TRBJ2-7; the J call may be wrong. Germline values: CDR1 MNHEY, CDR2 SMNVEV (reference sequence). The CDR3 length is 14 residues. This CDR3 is CASSFGQDSYEQYF. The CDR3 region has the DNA TGTGCCAGCAGTTTTGGACAGGACTCCTACGAGCAGTACTTC.

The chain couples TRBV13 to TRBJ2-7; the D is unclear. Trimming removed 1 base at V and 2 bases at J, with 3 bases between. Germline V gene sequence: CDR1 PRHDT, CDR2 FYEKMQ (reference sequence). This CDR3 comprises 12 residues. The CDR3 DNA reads TGTGCCAGCAGCTTAGAGCCCTACGAGCAGTACTTC. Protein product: CASSLEPYEQYF.

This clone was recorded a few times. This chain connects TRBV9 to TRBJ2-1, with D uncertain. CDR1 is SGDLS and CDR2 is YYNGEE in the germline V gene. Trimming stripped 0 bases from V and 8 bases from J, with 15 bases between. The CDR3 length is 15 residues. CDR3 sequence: CASSVDRSRIDEQFF. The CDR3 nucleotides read TGTGCCAGCAGCGTAGACCGGAGTCGGATCGATGAGCAGTTCTTC.

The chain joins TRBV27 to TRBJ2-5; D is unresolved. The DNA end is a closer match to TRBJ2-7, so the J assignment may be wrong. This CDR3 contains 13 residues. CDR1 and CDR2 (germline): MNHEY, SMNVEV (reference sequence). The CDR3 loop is CASSFGENYEQYF. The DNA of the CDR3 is TGTGCCAGCAGTTTTGGCGAAAACTACGAGCAGTACTTC.

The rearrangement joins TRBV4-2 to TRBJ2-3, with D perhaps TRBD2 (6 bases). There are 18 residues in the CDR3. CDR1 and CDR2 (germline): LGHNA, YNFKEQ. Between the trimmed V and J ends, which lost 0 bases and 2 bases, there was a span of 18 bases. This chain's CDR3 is CASSQEEEGRSITDTQYF. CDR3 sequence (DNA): TGTGCCAGCAGCCAAGAGGAGGAGGGGCGCTCTATCACAGATACGCAGTATTTT.

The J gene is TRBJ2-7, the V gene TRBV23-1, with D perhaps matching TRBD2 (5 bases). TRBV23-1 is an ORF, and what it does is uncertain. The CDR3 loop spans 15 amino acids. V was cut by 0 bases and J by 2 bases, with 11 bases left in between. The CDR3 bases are TGCGCCAGCAGTCAATCTGGACGGGGTACCTACGAGCAGTACTTC. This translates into CASSQSGRGTYEQYF.

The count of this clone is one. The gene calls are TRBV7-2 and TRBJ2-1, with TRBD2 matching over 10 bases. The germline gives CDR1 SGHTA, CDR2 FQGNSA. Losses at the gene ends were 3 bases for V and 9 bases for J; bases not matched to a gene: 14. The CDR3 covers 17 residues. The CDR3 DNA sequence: TGTGCCAGCAGCTTCACTTCGCTAGCGGGAGATAGAGGTGAGCAGTTCTTC. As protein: CASSFTSLAGDRGEQFF.

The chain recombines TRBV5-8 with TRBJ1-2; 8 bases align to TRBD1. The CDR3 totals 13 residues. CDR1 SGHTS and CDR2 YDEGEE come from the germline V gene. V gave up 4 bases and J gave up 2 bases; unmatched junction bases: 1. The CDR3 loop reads CASSHRGNYGYTF. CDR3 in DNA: TGTGCCAGCAGCCACAGGGGGAACTATGGCTACACCTTC.

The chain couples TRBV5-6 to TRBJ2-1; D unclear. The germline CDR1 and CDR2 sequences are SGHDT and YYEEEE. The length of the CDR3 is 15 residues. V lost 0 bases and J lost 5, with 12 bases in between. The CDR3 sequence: CASSLATAIHNEQFF. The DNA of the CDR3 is TGTGCCAGCAGCTTGGCCACAGCCATCCACAATGAGCAGTTCTTC.

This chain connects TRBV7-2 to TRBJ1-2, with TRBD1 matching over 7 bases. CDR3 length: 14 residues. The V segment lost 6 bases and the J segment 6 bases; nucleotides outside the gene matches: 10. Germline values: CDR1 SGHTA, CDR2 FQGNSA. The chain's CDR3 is CASRLTGTENGYTF. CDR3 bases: TGTGCCAGCAGGCTAACCGGGACAGAGAATGGCTACACCTTC.

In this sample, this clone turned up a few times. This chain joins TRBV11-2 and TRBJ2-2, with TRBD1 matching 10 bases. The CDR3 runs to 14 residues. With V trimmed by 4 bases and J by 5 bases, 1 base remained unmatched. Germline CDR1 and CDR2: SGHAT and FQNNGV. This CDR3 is CASSWDRGTGELFF. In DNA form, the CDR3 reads TGTGCCAGCAGCTGGGACAGGGGAACCGGGGAGCTGTTTTTT.

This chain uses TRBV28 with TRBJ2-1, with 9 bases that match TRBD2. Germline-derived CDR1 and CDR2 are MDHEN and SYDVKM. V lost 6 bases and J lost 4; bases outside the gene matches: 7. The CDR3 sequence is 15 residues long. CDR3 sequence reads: CASRKTSGSYNEQFF. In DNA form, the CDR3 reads TGTGCCAGCAGAAAAACTAGCGGGTCTTACAATGAGCAGTTCTTC.

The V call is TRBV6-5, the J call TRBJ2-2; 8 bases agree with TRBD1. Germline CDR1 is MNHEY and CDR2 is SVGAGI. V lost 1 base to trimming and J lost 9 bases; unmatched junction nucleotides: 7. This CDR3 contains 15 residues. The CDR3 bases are TGTGCCAGCAGTTACTACGGGACAGGTGACCGGGAGCTGTTTTTT. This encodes CASSYYGTGDRELFF.

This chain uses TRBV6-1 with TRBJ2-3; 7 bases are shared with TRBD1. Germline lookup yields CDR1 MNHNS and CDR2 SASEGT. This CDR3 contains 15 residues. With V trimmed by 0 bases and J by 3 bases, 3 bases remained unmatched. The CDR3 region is CASSEAIQGTDTQYF. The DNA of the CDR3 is TGTGCCAGCAGTGAAGCGATACAGGGGACAGATACGCAGTATTTT.

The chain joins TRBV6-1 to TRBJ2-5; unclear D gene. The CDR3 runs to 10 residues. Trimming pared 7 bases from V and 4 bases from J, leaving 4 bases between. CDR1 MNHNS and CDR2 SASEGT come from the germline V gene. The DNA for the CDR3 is TGTGCCAGCACGCGAGAGACCCAGTACTTC. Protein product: CASTRETQYF.

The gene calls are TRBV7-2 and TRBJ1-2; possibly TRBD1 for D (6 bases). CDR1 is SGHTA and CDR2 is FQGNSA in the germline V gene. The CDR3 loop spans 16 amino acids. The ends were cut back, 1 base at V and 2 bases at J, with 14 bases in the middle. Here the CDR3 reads CASSLDRAGWNYGYTF. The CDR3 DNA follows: TGTGCCAGCAGCTTAGACAGGGCGGGCTGGAACTATGGCTACACCTTC.

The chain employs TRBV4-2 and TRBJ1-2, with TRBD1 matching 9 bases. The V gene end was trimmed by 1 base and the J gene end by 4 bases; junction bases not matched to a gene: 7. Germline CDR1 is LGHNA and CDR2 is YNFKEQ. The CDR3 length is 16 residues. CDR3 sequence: CASSQALGTGSYGYTF. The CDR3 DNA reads TGTGCCAGCAGCCAAGCCCTCGGGACAGGGAGCTATGGCTACACCTTC.